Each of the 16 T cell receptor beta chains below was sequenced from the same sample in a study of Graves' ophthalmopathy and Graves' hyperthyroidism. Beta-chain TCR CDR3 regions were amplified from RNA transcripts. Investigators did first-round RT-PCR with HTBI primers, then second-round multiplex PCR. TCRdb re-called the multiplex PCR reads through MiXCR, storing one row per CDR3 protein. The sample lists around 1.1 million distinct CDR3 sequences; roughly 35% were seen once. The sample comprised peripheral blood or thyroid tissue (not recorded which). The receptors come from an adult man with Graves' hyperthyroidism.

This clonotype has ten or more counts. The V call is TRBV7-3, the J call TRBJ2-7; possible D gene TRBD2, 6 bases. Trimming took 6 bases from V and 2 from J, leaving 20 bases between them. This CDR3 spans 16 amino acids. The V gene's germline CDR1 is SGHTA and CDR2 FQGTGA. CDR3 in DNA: TGTGCCAGCAGGCGACCAAATAGCGGATACGCCTACGAGCAGTACTTC. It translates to CASRRPNSGYAYEQYF.

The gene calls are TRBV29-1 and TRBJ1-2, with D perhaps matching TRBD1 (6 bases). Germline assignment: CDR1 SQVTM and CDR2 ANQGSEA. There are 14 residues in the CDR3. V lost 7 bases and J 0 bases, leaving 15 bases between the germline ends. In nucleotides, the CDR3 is TGCAGCGCGGGAACAGGGAGGGCTAACTATGGCTACACCTTC. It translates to CSAGTGRANYGYTF.

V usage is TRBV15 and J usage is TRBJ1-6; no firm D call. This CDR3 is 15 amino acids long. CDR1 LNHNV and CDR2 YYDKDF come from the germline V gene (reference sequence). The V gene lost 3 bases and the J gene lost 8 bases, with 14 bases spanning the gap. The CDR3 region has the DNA TGTGCCACCAGCAGTGAATTTTTTGGGGATTCACCCCTCCACTTT. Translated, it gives CATSSEFFGDSPLHF.

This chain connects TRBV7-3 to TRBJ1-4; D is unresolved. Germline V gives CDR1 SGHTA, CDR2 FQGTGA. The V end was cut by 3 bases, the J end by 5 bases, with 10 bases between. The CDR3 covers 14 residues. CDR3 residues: CASSLPPRNEKLFF. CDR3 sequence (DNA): TGTGCCAGCAGCTTGCCTCCAAGAAATGAAAAACTGTTTTTT.

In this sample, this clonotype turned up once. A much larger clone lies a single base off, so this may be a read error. The CDR3 bases are TGTGCCAGTCACGGGGATGCGCAGTATTTT. As protein: CASHGDAQYF. The chain links TRBV19 to TRBJ2-3, with TRBD2 as a possible D gene (5 bases). Trimming cost V 8 bases and J 10 bases, with 10 bases left between them. The CDR3 is 10 residues long. Germline lookup yields CDR1 LNHDA and CDR2 SQIVND (reference sequence).

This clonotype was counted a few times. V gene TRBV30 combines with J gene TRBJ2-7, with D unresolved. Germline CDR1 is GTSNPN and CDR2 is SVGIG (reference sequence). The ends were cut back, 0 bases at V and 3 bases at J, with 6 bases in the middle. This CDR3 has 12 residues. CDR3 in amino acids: CAWSVISYEQYF. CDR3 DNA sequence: TGTGCCTGGAGTGTTATCAGCTACGAGCAGTACTTC.

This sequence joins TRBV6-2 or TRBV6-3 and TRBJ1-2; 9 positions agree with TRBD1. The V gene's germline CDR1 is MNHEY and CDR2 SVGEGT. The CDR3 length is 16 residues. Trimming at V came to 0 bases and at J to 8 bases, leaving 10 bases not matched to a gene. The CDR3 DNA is TGTGCCAGCAGTTACTCCATTCTACAGGGGGCAAACGGCTACACCTTC. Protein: CASSYSILQGANGYTF.

The CDR3 coding sequence is TGTGCCAGCAGCTCCCTGGGGGCAGGGGAGGACAATCAGCCCCAGCATTTT. This translates into CASSSLGAGEDNQPQHF. The chain has TRBV12-3 or TRBV12-4 and TRBJ1-5, with D perhaps matching TRBD1 (6 bases). Trimming took 6 bases from V and 3 from J, leaving 21 bases between them. The CDR3 runs to 17 residues.

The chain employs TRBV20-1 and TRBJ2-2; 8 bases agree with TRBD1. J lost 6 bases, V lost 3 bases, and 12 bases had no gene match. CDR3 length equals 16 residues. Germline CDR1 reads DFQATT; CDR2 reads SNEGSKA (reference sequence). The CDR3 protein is CSARNLADRVSGELFF. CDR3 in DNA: TGCAGTGCTAGGAACCTGGCGGACAGGGTATCCGGGGAGCTGTTTTTT.

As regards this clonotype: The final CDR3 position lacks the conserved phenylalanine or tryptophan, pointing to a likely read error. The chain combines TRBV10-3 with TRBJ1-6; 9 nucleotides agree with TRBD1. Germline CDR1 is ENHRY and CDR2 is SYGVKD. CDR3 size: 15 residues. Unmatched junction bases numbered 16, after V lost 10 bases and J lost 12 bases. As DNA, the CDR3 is TGTGCCAGCAGCTCCGGGACAGGGACTCGGAGACCCCTCCACCTT. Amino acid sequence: CASSSGTGTRRPLHL.

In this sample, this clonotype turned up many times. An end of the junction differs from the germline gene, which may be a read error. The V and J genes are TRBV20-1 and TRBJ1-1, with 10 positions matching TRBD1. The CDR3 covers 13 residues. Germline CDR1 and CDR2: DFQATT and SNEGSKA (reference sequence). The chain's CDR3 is CSARGDRGTAAFF. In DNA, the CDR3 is TGCAGTGCTAGAGGGGACAGGGGCACTGCAGCTTTCTTT.

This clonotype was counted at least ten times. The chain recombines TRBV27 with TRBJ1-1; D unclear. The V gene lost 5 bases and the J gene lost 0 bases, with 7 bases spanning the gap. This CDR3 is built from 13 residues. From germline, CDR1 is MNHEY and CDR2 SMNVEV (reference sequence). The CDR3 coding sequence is TGTGCCAGCAGTCCGCTTGTGAACACTGAAGCTTTCTTT. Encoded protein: CASSPLVNTEAFF.

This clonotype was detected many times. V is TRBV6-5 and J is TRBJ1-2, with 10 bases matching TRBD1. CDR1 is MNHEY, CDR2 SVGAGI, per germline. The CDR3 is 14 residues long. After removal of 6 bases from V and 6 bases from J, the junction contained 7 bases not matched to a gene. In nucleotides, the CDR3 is TGTGCCAGCAGCACTAGACAGGGGGCGCATGGCTACACCTTC. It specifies CASSTRQGAHGYTF.

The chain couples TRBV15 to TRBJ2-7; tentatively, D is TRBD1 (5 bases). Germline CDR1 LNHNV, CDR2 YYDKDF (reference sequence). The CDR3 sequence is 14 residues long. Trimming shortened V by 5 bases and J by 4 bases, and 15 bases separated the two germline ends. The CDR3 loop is CATSFQTDSYEQYF. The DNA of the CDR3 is TGTGCCACCAGCTTCCAAACCGACAGTTACGAGCAGTACTTC.

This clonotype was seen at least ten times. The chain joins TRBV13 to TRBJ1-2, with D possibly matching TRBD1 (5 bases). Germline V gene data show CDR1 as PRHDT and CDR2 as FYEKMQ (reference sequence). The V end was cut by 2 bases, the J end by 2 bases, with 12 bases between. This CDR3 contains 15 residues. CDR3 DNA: TGTGCCAGCAGCTTACGCGGCAGGGAGAACTATGGCTACACCTTC. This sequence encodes CASSLRGRENYGYTF.

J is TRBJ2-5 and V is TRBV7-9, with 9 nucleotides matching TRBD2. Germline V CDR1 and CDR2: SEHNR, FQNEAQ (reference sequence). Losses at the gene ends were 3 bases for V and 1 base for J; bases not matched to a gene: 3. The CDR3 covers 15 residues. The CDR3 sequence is CASSFGGGVQETQYF. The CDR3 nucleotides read TGTGCCAGCAGCTTCGGCGGGGGGGTCCAAGAGACCCAGTACTTC.